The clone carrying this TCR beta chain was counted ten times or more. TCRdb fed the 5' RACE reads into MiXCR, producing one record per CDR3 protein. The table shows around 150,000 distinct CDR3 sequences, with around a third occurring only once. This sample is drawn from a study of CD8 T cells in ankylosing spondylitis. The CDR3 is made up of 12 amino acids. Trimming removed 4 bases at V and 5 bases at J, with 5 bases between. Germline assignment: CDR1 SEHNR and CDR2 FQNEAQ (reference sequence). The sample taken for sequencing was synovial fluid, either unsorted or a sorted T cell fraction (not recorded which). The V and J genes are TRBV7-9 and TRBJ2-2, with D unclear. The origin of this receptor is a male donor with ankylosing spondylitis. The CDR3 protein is CASSSTTGELFF. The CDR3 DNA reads TGTGCCAGCAGCTCGACTACCGGGGAGCTGTTTTTT. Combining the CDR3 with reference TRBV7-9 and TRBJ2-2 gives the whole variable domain DTGVSQNPRHKITKRGQNVTFRCDPISEHNRLYWYRQTLGQGPEFLTYFQNEAQLEKSRLLSDRFSAERPKGSFSTLEIQRTEQGDSAMYLCASSSTTGELFFGEGSRLTVL.